This TCR beta chain is from a study of blood T cell repertoires in COVID-19 (dated by TCRdb to 2018 to 2020). About the investigation overall: The collaborator samples originated in the United States, Italy and Spain and spanned the acute and convalescent phases of COVID-19. The prospective study material was composed of cDNA or gDNA derived from T cells, B-cell-depleted T cells, or PBMCs. Subjects who had been exposed to COVID-19, were actively infected with it, or had recovered from it provided the deeply sampled blood TCRbeta repertoires that made up the dataset. The repertoires were released in a freely available public database meant as a resource for research on the immune response to SARS-CoV-2. The samples were drawn from two sources: the first 160 participants of the ongoing ImmuneRACE study, and some 1,300 subjects contributed by 6 global collaborators. Nearly every sample came with metadata listing a de-identified subject ID, COVID-19 status, age in years and sex. Where available, HLA class I and class II types were obtained from metadata supplied by the sample provider rather than from assay-based typing. What the research found in general, with its limitations: Clinical and demographic metadata were provided uncurated, with the amount varying by source and participant.

The immunoSEQ Assay, a bias-controlled multiplex PCR, was used to amplify TCRbeta CDR3 regions from genomic DNA. For the original study's pipeline: Nucleated cell counts per sample were estimated from amplification of reference gene primers within the assay. To quantify the absolute abundance of each unique TCRbeta CDR3 rearrangement, sequence reads were collapsed and filtered. Productive Simpson clonality was computed per sample as the square root of Simpson's diversity index over productive rearrangements. This is the immuneACCESS table as TCRdb keeps it, with only in-frame sequences that have V and J called. A part of the clones is gone; compared with another copy, unresolved V genes explain less than half, and the rest is unexplained. D and trimming were read from the DNA, whereas the V and J calls and clone size are those reported in that table. A total of approximately 290,000 clones appear in this sample, 85% to 90% of them only once. The ten largest clonotypes hold 11% of the sample.

One collaborating source in Seattle enrolled patients while the patients were actively infected and followed the patients over time throughout the course of disease. Each collaborating institution followed its own protocols to collect whole blood in K2EDTA tubes. Collaborator samples were shipped for TCRbeta analysis as frozen whole blood, isolated PBMCs, or DNA extracted from either sample type. Details on this clone: The antigen it binds to is not known. No base quality values were provided; no much bigger clone lies one nucleotide off.

Sequencing was performed on peripheral blood. The sequence came from a woman in her twenties or thirties with COVID-19, enrolled during active disease.

The sequenced DNA is TGTGCCATCACTGAATCGACAGGCTCTGGAAACACCATATATTTT. This encodes CAITESTGSGNTIYF. The V and J genes are TRBV10-3 and TRBJ1-3; the D region possibly corresponds to TRBD1 (6 bases align). Trimming takes 7 bases from V and 0 bases from J, and the germline ends sit 13 bases apart. The CDR3 runs 15 residues from the cysteine to the phenylalanine. Only CDR3 DNA remains: 45 bases, in frame from the first base. From a lookup of the germline V gene, CDR1 and CDR2 are ENHRY and SYGVKD.